The clone carrying this TCR beta chain was detected a few times. Its specificity is not known. These data belong to a study of T cell repertoires in cytomegalovirus infection. Across the whole study: As its CMV epitopes, the study selected recently identified HLA-C-restricted and well-studied HLA-B-restricted targets. Findings and caveats of the study: Summed frequency of shared TCR beta families picked out CMV carriers who also had the relevant HLA.

This CDR3 has 15 residues. The V gene's germline CDR1 is MGHRA and CDR2 YSYEKL. V lost 4 bases and J lost 4, with 17 bases in between. TCRdb reanalysed the reads using MiXCR and keeps one entry per CDR3 protein. Of 800,000 to 950,000 distinct CDR3 sequences in the sample, roughly 33% were seen once. The chain couples TRBV4-1 to TRBJ2-7; D may be TRBD1 or TRBD2 (6 bases each). Source: cultured CD8+ T cells from PBMCs, taken from culture after CMV antigen stimulation. The origin of this receptor is a human donor in good health (CMV status not recorded). Some clones in this sample may be carry-over from other donors' samples. The CDR3 is CASSPGAGNRYEQYV. In DNA, the CDR3 is TGCGCCAGCAGCCCGGGGGCAGGGAATCGGTACGAGCAGTACGTC.